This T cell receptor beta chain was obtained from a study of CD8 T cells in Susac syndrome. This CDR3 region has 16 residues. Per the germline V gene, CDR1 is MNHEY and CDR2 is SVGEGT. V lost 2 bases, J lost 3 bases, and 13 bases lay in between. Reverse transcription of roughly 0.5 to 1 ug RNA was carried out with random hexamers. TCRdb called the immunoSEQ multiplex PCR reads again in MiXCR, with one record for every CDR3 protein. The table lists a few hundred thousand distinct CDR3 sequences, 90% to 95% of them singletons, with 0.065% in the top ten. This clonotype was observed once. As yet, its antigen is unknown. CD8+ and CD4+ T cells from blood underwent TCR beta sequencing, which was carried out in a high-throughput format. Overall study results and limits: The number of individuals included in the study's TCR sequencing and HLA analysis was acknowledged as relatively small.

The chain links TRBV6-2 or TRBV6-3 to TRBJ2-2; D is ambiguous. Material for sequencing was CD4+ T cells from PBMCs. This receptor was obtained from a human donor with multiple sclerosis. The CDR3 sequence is CASSYNVRVYTGELFF. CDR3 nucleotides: TGTGCCAGCAGTTACAACGTTCGAGTCTACACCGGGGAGCTGTTTTTT.